The 6 T cell receptor beta chains reported below all come from one sample, sequenced in a study of T-cell memory formation after mild COVID-19. Each CDR3 protein gets one entry after TCRdb re-called the 5' RACE reads with MiXCR. The data contain 470,000 or so distinct CDR3 sequences, 15% to 20% of them singletons. The sequenced sample was PBMCs or a T cell subset sorted from them (not recorded which). The receptors were sampled from an adult woman who had mild COVID-19 (a few samples of this study predate the infection). Cell type and time point are not known.

This clonotype was seen only a few times. The rearrangement links TRBV14 to TRBJ2-7; TRBD2 might be the D (6 bases). CDR3 length equals 16 residues. With 4 bases removed from V and 6 bases from J, the gap between germline ends came to 22 bases. CDR1 and CDR2 from the germline V gene are SGHDN and FVKESK. This CDR3 reads CASSLFGDFTPGEQYF. CDR3 DNA sequence: TGTGCCAGCAGCCTCTTCGGGGACTTCACCCCCGGCGAGCAGTACTTC.

The chain has TRBV6-2 or TRBV6-3 and TRBJ2-1; 14 positions match TRBD2. V dropped 10 bases and J dropped 0; count of bases not matched to a gene: 5. Germline CDR1 MNHEY, CDR2 SVGEGT. This CDR3 is 16 amino acids long. DNA of the CDR3: TGTGCCACGGGACTAGCGGGAGTAGGCTCCTACAATGAGCAGTTCTTC. Translating gives CATGLAGVGSYNEQFF.

In its sample, this clonotype was seen many times. The rearrangement joins TRBV12-3 or TRBV12-4 to TRBJ2-3; TRBD2 agrees at 11 bases. The CDR3 contains 15 residues. Trimming took 5 bases from V and 0 from J; bases not matched to a gene: 1. The CDR3 DNA sequence: TGTGCCAGCAGTCGGACTAGCGGGAGCACAGATACGCAGTATTTT. It encodes CASSRTSGSTDTQYF.

This clonotype was detected only a few times. A read error may account for a junction end that differs from germline. The chain is built from TRBV7-9 and TRBJ2-7; 7 positions match TRBD1. In germline, CDR1 is SEHNR, CDR2 FQNEAQ (reference sequence). The CDR3 is 12 amino acids. The chain's CDR3 is CASSPEDRETDF. CDR3 nucleotide sequence: TGTGCCAGCAGCCCGGAAGACAGGGAAACGGACTTC. The full variable domain, completed using reference TRBV7-9 and TRBJ2-7, is DTGVSQNPRHKITKRGQNVTFRCDPISEHNRLYWYRQTLGQGPEFLTYFQNEAQLEKSRLLSDRFSAERPKGSFSTLEIQRTEQGDSAMYLCASSPEDRETDFGPGTRLTVT.

This clonotype has a handful of counts. This sequence joins TRBV27 and TRBJ2-3, with D tentatively TRBD1 (6 bases). CDR3 length: 16 residues. Deletions cut 6 bases from V and 2 bases from J, with 18 bases between. Germline V CDR1 and CDR2: MNHEY, SMNVEV (reference sequence). The CDR3 sequence is CASSPWSVGATDTQYF. The CDR3 region has the DNA TGTGCCAGCAGCCCTTGGTCGGTGGGGGCCACAGATACGCAGTATTTT.

In its sample, this clonotype was seen a few times. The rearrangement links TRBV27 to TRBJ1-2; D is possibly TRBD1 (5 bases). The V end lost 3 bases, the J end lost 4 bases, and 12 bases lay between the germline ends. This CDR3 is 14 amino acids long. Germline V gene lookup returns CDR1 MNHEY and CDR2 SMNVEV (reference sequence). The CDR3 is CASSFSQGGYGYTF. Here the CDR3 DNA reads TGTGCCAGCAGTTTCTCTCAGGGCGGCTATGGCTACACCTTC.